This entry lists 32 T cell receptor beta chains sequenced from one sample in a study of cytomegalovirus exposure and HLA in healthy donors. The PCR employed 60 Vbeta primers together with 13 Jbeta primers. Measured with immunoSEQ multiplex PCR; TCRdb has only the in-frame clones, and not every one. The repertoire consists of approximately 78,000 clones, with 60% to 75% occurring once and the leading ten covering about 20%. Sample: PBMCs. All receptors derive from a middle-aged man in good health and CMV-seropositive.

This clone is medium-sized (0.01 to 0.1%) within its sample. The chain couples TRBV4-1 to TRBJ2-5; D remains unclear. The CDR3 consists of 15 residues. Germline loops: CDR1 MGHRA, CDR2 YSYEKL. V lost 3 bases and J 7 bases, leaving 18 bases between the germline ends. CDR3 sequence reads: CASSQGDTASGTQYF. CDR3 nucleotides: TGCGCCAGCAGCCAGGGCGACACAGCAAGTGGGACCCAGTACTTC.

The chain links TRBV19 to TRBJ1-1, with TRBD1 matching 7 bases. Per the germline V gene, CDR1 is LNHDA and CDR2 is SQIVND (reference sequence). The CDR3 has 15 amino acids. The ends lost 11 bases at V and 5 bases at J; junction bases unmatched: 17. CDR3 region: CAATGPGGSLTEAFF. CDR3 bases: TGTGCCGCAACAGGCCCAGGGGGGAGCTTGACTGAAGCTTTCTTT.

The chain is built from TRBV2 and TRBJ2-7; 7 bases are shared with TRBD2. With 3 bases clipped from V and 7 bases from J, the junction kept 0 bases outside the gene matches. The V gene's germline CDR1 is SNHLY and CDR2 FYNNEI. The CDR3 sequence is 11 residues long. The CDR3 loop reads CASSEGGEQYF. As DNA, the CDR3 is TGTGCCAGCAGTGAGGGGGGGGAGCAGTACTTC.

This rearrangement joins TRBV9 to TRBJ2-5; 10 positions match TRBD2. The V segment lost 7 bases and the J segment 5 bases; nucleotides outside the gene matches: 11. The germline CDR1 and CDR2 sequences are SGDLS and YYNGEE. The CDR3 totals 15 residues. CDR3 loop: CASAQRGGLLETQYF. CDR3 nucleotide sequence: TGTGCCAGCGCCCAGCGGGGGGGCCTGTTGGAGACCCAGTACTTC.

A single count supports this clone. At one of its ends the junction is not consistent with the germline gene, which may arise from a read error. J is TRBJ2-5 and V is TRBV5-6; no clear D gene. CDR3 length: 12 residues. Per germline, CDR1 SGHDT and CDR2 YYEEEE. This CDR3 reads CASSLAPEAQYF. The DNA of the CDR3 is TGTGCCAGCAGCTTGGCCCCAGAGGCCCAGTACTTC.

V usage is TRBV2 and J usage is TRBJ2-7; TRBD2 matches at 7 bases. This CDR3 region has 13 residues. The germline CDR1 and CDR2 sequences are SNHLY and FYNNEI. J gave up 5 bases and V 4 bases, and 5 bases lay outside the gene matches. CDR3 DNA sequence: TGTGCCAGCAGTGGGGACTATGGGGACGAGCAGTACTTC. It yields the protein CASSGDYGDEQYF.

The CDR3 DNA follows: TGCGCCAGCAGCTTGTCTGTGGGGAGTACAGATACGCAGTATTTT. Translated: CASSLSVGSTDTQYF. This sequence joins TRBV5-1 and TRBJ2-3; possibly TRBD2 for D (5 bases). Looked up from germline, CDR1 is SGHRS and CDR2 is YFSETQ. Trimming stripped 1 base from V and 3 bases from J, with 12 bases between. The CDR3 loop spans 15 amino acids. Full variable domain (remainder filled in from reference TRBV5-1 and TRBJ2-3): KAGVTQTPRYLIKTRGQQVTLSCSPISGHRSVSWYQQTPGQGLQFLFEYFSETQRNKGNFPGRFSGRQFSNSRSEMNVSTLELGDSALYLCASSLSVGSTDTQYFGPGTRLTVL.

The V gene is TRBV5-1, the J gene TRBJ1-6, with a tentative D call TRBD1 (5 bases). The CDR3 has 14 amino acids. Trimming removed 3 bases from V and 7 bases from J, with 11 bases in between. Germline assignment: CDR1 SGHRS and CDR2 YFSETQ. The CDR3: CASSYAGFNSPLHF. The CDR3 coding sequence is TGCGCCAGCAGCTATGCAGGGTTCAATTCACCCCTCCACTTT.

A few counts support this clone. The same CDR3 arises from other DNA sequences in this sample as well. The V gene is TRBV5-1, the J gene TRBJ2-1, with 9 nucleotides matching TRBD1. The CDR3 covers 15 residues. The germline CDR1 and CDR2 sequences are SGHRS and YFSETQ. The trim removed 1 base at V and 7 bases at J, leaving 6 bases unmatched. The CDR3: CASSLWGTGNNEQFF. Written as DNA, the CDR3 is TGCGCCAGCAGCTTGTGGGGGACAGGGAATAATGAGCAGTTCTTC.

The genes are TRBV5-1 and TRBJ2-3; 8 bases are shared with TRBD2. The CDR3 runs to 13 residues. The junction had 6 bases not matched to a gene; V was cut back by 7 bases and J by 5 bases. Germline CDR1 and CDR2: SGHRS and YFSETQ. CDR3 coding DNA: TGCGCCAGCGGGGCGGGGGGAGAAGATACGCAGTATTTT. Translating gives CASGAGGEDTQYF.

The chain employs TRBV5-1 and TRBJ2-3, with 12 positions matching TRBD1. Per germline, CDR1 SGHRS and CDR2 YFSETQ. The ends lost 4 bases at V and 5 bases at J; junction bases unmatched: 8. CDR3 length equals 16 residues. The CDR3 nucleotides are TGCGCCAGCAGCCGGACCGGGACAGGGGGCCTAGATACGCAGTATTTT. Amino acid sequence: CASSRTGTGGLDTQYF.

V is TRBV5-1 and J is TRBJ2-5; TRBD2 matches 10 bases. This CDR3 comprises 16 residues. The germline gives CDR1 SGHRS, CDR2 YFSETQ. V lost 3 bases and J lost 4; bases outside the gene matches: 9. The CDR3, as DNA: TGCGCCAGCAGCTCCGAAGCGGGGGGGCCGGGAGAGACCCAGTACTTC. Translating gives CASSSEAGGPGETQYF.

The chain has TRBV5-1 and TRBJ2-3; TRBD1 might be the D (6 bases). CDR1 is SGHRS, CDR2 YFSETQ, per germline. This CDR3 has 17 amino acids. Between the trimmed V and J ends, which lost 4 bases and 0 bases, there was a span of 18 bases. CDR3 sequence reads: CASSPGDGGSSTDTQYF. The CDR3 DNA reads TGCGCCAGCAGCCCCGGCGATGGGGGCTCTAGCACAGATACGCAGTATTTT.

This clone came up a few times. CDR3 sequence (DNA): TGCGCCAGCAGTAAGGGACAGGGGTCCTATAATTCACCCCTCCACTTT. Its translation is CASSKGQGSYNSPLHF. The gene calls are TRBV4-1 and TRBJ1-6, with 10 bases lining up with TRBD1. The V segment lost 6 bases and the J segment 1 base; nucleotides outside the gene matches: 3. The germline V gene has CDR1 MGHRA and CDR2 YSYEKL. This CDR3 is built from 16 residues.

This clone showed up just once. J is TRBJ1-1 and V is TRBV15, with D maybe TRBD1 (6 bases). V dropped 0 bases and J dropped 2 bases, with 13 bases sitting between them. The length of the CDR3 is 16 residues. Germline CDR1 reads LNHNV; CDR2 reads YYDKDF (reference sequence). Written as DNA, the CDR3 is TGTGCCACCAGCAGAGATCTAGGGACACGTAACACTGAAGCTTTCTTT. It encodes CATSRDLGTRNTEAFF.

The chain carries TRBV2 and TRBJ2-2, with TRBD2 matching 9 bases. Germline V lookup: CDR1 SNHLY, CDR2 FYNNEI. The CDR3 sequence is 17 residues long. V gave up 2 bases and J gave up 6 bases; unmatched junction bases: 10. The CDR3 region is CASSELSQGGGAGELFF. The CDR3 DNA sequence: TGTGCCAGCAGTGAACTTTCCCAAGGCGGGGGGGCCGGGGAGCTGTTTTTT.

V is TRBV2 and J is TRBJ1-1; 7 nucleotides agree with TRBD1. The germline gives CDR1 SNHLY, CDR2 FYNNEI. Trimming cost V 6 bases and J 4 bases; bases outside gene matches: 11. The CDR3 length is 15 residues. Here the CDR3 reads CASSLGGPRGTEAFF. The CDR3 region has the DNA TGTGCCAGCAGCCTAGGGGGCCCCCGGGGCACTGAAGCTTTCTTT.

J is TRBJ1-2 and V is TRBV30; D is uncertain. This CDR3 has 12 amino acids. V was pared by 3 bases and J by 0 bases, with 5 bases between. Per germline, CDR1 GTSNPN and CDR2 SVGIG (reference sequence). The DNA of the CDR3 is TGTGCCTGGAGCGGTACTAACTATGGCTACACCTTC. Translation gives CAWSGTNYGYTF.

CDR3 loop: CASSPIGRQRGGDTQYF. The CDR3 region has the DNA TGCGCCAGCAGCCCCATTGGGCGGCAGCGGGGGGGAGATACGCAGTATTTT. J is TRBJ2-3 and V is TRBV5-1; 10 bases fit TRBD2. There are 17 residues in the CDR3. Per the germline V gene, CDR1 is SGHRS and CDR2 is YFSETQ. Losses at the gene ends were 4 bases for V and 5 bases for J; bases not matched to a gene: 13.

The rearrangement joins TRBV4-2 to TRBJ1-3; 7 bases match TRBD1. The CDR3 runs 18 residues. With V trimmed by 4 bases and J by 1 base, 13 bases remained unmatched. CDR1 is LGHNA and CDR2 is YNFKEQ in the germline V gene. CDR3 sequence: CASSRTGGQVSSGNTIYF. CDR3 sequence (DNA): TGTGCCAGCAGCCGCACAGGCGGACAGGTGTCTTCTGGAAACACCATATATTTT.

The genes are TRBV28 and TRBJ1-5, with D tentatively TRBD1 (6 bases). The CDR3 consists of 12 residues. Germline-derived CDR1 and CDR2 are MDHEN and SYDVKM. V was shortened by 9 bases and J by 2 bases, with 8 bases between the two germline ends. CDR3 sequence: CASRQGNQPQHF. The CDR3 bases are TGTGCCAGTCGACAGGGCAATCAGCCCCAGCATTTT.

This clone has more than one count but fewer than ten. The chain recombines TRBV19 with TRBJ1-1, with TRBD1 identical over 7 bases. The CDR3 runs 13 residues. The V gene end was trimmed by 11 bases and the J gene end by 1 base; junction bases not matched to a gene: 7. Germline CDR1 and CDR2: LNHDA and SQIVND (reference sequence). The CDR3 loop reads CAAKDRPNTEAFF. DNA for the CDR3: TGTGCCGCCAAGGACAGGCCGAACACTGAAGCTTTCTTT.

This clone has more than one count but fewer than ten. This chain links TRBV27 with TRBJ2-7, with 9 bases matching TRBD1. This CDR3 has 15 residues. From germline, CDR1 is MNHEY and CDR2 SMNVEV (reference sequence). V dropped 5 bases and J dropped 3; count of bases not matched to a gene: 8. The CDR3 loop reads CASSPRQGGLYEQYF. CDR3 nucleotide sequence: TGTGCCAGCAGTCCAAGACAGGGGGGCCTCTACGAGCAGTACTTC.

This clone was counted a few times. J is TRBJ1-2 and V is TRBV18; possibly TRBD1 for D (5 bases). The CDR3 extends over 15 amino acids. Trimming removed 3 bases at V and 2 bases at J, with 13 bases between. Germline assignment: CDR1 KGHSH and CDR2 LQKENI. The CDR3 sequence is CASSPPVGQNYGYTF. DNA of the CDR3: TGTGCCAGCTCACCTCCCGTGGGGCAGAACTATGGCTACACCTTC.

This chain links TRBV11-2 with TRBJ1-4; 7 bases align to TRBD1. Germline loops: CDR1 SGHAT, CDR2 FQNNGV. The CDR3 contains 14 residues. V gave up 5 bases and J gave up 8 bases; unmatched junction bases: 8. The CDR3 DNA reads TGTGCCAGCAGCACTGACAGGGCAAGGGAAAAACTGTTTTTT. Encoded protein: CASSTDRAREKLFF.

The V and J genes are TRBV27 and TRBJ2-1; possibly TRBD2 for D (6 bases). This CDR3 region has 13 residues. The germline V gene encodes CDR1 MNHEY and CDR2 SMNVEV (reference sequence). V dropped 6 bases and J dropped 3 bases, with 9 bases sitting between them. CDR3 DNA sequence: TGTGCCAGCAGGAGACTAGACTACAATGAGCAGTTCTTC. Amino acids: CASRRLDYNEQFF.

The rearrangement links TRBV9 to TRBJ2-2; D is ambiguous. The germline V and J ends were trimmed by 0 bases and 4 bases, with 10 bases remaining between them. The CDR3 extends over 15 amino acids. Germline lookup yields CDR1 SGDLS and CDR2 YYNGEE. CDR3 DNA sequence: TGTGCCAGCAGCGTAGATTCGGTTGGCACCGGGGAGCTGTTTTTT. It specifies CASSVDSVGTGELFF.

The CDR3 spells CASSFSHRDTRNQPQHF. The CDR3, as DNA: TGCGCCAGCAGCTTTAGTCATAGGGACACCCGCAATCAGCCCCAGCATTTT. The chain carries TRBV5-1 and TRBJ1-5; D is perhaps TRBD1 (6 bases). This CDR3 is built from 17 residues. Trimming cost V 2 bases and J 2 bases, with 17 bases left between them. Germline lookup yields CDR1 SGHRS and CDR2 YFSETQ.

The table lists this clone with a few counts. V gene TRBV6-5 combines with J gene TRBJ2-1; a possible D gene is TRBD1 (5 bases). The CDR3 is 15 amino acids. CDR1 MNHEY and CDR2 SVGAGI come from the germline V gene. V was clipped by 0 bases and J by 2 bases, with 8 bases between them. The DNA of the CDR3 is TGTGCCAGCAGTTACTCGTCAGGGACCTACAATGAGCAGTTCTTC. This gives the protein CASSYSSGTYNEQFF.

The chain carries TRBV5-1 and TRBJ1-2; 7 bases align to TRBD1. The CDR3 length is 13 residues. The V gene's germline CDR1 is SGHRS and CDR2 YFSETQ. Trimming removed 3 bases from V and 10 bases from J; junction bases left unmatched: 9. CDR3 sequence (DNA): TGCGCCAGCAGCTACGGGACAGTCGGAGCCTACACCTTC. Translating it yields CASSYGTVGAYTF.

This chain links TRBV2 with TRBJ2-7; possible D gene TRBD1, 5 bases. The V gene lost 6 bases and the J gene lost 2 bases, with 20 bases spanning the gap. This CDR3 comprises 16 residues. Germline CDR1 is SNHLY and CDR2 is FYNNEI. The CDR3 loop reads CASSIPRAREPYEQYF. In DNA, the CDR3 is TGTGCCAGCAGCATACCCAGGGCAAGGGAACCCTACGAGCAGTACTTC.

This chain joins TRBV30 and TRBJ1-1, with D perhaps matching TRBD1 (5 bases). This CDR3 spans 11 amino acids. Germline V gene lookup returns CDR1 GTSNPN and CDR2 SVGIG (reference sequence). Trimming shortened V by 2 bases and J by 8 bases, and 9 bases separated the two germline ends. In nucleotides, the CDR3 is TGTGCCTGGAGTAAGGGGTGGGAAGCTTTCTTT. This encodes CAWSKGWEAFF.